The 4 T cell receptor beta chains below all came from one sample that was sequenced in a study. Assay: immunoSEQ multiplex PCR; the TCRdb copy retains only in-frame clones and omits some. The sample records about 68,000 clones, about 93% being singletons. The sample consisted of PBMCs. These receptors originate from a man aged 40-49 years with rheumatoid arthritis.

The chain has TRBV11-3 and TRBJ2-2, with 8 bases lining up with TRBD2. CDR3 length: 15 amino acids. The ends lost 5 bases at V and 4 bases at J; junction bases unmatched: 6. Germline V gene data show CDR1 as SGHNT and CDR2 as YENEEA. The CDR3 nucleotides read TGTGCCAGCAGCCCTCGGACTAGCACCACCGGGGAGCTGTTTTTT. Its translation is CASSPRTSTTGELFF.

The chain combines TRBV19 with TRBJ2-1; D not resolved. Deletions cut 0 bases from V and 0 bases from J, with 12 bases between. The V gene's germline CDR1 is LNHDA and CDR2 SQIVND (reference sequence). The CDR3 is 17 residues long. The CDR3 DNA is TGTGCCAGTAGTATAGATATTCTCCCGAGCTCCTACAATGAGCAGTTCTTC. This translates into CASSIDILPSSYNEQFF.

The chain is built from TRBV3-1 (or the pseudogene TRBV3-2) and TRBJ1-1, with 9 positions matching TRBD1. Germline values: CDR1 LGHDT, CDR2 YNNKEL (reference sequence). CDR3 size: 19 residues. J was trimmed by 1 base and V by 4 bases; bases with no gene match: 16. The CDR3 region has the DNA TGTGCCAGCAGCCCCCACCCCGGACAGGGGCGAAAAGGGAACACTGAAGCTTTCTTT. Its translation is CASSPHPGQGRKGNTEAFF.

The count of this clone is one. This sequence joins TRBV9 and TRBJ1-2; D is possibly TRBD1 (5 bases). This CDR3 has 15 amino acids. V lost 4 bases and J 4 bases, leaving 17 bases between the germline ends. Germline V gene lookup returns CDR1 SGDLS and CDR2 YYNGEE. This CDR3 reads CASSPAGTVRYGYTF. Here the CDR3 DNA reads TGTGCCAGCAGCCCGGCCGGGACGGTCCGCTATGGCTACACCTTC. Looking up the rest from reference TRBV9 and TRBJ1-2 gives the full variable domain: DSGVTQTPKHLITATGQRVTLRCSPRSGDLSVYWYQQSLDQGLQFLIQYYNGEERAKGNILERFSAQQFPDLHSELNLSSLELGDSALYFCASSPAGTVRYGYTFGSGTRLTVV.